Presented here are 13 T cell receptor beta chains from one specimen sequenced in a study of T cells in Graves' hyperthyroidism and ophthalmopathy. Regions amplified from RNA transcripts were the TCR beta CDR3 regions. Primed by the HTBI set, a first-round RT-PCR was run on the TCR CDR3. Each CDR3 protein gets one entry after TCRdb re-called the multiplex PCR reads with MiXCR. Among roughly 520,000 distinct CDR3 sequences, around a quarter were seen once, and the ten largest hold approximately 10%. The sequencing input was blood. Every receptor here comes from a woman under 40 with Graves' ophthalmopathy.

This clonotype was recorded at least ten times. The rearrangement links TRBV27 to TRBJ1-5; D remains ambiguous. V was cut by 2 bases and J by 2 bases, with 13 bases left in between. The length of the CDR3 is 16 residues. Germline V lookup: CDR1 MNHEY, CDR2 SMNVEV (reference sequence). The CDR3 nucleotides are TGTGCCAGCAGTTTAGCAGTCCCGGAAGGCAATCAGCCCCAGCATTTT. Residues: CASSLAVPEGNQPQHF.

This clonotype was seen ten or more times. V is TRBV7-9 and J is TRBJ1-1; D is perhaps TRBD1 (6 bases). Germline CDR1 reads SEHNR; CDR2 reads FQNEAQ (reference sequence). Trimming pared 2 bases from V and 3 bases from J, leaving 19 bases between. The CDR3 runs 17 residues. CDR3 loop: CASSLSPDQGLHTEAFF. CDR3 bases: TGTGCCAGCAGCTTATCCCCCGACCAGGGGTTGCACACTGAAGCTTTCTTT.

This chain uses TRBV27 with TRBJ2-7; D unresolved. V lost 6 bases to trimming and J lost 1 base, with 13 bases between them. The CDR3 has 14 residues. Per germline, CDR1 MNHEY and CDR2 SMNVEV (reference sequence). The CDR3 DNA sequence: TGTGCCAGCAGCAAAGAAGGAGCTTCCTACGAGCAGTACTTC. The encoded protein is CASSKEGASYEQYF.

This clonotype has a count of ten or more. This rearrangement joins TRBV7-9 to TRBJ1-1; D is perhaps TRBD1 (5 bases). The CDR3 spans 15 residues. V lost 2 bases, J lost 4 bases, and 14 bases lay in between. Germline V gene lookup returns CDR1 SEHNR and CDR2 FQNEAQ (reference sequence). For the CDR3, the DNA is TGTGCCAGCAGCTTACAGGGCCCGGGGAGCACTGAAGCTTTCTTT. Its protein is CASSLQGPGSTEAFF.

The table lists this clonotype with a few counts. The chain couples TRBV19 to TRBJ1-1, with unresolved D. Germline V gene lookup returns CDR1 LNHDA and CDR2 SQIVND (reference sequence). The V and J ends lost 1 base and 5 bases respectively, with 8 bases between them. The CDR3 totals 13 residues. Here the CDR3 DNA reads TGTGCCAGTAGTATAGGGGAGTGGACTGAAGCTTTCTTT. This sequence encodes CASSIGEWTEAFF.

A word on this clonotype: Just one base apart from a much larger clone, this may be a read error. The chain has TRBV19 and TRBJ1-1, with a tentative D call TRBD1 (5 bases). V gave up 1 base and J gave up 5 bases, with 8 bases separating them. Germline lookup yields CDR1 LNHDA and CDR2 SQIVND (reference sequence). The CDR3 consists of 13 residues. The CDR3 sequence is CASSIGYRTEAFF. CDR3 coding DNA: TGTGCCAGTAGTATAGGATACAGGACTGAAGCTTTCTTT.

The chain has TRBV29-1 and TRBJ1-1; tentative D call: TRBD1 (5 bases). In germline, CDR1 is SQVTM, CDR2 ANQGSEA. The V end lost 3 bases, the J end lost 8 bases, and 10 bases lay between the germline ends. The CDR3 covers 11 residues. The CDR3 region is CSVEPQDEAFF. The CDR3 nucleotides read TGCAGCGTTGAGCCACAGGACGAAGCTTTCTTT.

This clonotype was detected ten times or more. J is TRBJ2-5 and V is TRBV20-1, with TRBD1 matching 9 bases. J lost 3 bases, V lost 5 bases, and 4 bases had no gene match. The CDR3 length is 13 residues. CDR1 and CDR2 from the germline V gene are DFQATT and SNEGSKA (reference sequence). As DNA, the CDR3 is TGCAGTGCTGAGGACAGGGGAAAAGAGACCCAGTACTTC. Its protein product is CSAEDRGKETQYF.

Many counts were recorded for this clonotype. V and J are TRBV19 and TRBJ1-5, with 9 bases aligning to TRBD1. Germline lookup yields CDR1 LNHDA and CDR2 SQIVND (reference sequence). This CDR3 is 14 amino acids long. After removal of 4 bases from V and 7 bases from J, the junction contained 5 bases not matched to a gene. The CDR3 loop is CASSTTGGEQPQHF. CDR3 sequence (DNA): TGTGCCAGTAGTACTACAGGGGGCGAACAGCCCCAGCATTTT.

CDR3 DNA sequence: TGTGCCAGCAGGTTGGCACCCGGGAGGACTGAGCAGTACTTC. It translates to CASRLAPGRTEQYF. The chain has TRBV27 and TRBJ2-7; TRBD2 matches 7 bases. Germline CDR1 reads MNHEY; CDR2 reads SMNVEV (reference sequence). CDR3 length equals 14 residues. With V trimmed by 6 bases and J by 7 bases, 12 bases remained unmatched.

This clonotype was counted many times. CDR3 sequence reads: CASSLQGALYEQYF. CDR3 nucleotide sequence: TGTGCCAGCAGCTTACAGGGGGCTCTGTACGAGCAGTACTTC. The V call is TRBV13, the J call TRBJ2-7, with 8 bases fitting TRBD1. The CDR3 covers 14 residues. The V and J ends lost 2 bases and 4 bases, in that order; junction bases with no gene match: 4. Germline assignment: CDR1 PRHDT and CDR2 FYEKMQ (reference sequence).

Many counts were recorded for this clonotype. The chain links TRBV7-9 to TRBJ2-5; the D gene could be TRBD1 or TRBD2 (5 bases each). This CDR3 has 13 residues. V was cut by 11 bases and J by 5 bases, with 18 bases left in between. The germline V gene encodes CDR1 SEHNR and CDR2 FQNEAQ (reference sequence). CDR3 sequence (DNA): TGTGCCCAACAAGACGGGGCGGGCGAGACCCAGTACTTC. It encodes CAQQDGAGETQYF.

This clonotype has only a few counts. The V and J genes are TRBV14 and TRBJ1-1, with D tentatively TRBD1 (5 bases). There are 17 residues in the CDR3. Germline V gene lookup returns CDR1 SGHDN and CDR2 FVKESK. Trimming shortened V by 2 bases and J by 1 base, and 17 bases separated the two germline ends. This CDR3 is CASSQFRLNDRNTEAFF. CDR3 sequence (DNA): TGTGCCAGCAGCCAATTTCGTCTGAATGACAGGAACACTGAAGCTTTCTTT.